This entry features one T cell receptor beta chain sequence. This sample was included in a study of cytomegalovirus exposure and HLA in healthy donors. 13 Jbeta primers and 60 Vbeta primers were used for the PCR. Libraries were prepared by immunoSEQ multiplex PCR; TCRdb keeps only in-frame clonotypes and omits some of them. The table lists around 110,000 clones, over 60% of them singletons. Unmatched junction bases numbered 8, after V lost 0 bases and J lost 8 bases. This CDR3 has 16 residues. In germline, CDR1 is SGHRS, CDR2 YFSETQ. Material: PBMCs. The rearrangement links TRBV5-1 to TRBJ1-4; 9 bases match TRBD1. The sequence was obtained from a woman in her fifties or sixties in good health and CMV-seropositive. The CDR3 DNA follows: TGCGCCAGCAGCTTGGCTGGGACAGGGCGGGACGAAAAACTGTTTTTT. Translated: CASSLAGTGRDEKLFF.